This T cell receptor (beta chain) comes out of a study of T-cell memory formation after mild COVID-19. Study results and limitations: Clones contracting across day 15 to 85 had a balanced CD4/CD8 profile; later expanding clones leaned CD4+. Chiefly within CM and EM were the contracting CD4+ clones; CD8+ ones were within EMRA. Certain responding clones were present in pre-infection memory, suggesting participation of cross-reactive memory.

This clonotype was detected a few times. As yet, its antigen is unknown. The CDR3 is made up of 14 amino acids. Trimming stripped 3 bases from V and 4 bases from J, with 12 bases between. Germline V gene sequence: CDR1 MNHEY, CDR2 SMNVEV (reference sequence). Constant-segment primers and 5'RACE yielded cDNA libraries for TCR alpha and TCR beta, each carrying sample barcodes and UMIs. TCRdb passed the 5' RACE reads through MiXCR, listing each CDR3 protein once. Among roughly 150,000 distinct CDR3 sequences listed, approximately 12% were seen once. This TCR was recovered from a young man who had mild COVID-19 (a few samples of this study predate the infection). Cell type and time point are not known. The chain couples TRBV27 to TRBJ1-2; maybe TRBD1 (5 bases). The sample taken for sequencing was PBMCs or a T cell subset sorted from them (not recorded which). The CDR3 spells CASSFQDRRYGYTF. In DNA, the CDR3 is TGTGCCAGCAGTTTCCAAGACAGACGCTATGGCTACACCTTC.